This T cell receptor beta chain came from a study of cytomegalovirus exposure and HLA in healthy donors. Study-level points and caveats: Available immune exposure information was restricted to CMV serostatus only. In a later analysis, a missense DCLRE1C variant was linked to TCR beta V- and J-gene trimming.

Note on this clone: What it binds is not known.

The PCR ran on 60 Vbeta and 13 Jbeta primers. Sequencing was performed with immunoSEQ multiplex PCR; in TCRdb, only in-frame clones are kept and a portion is missing. The table lists about 87,000 clones, 74% of them singletons. The sequenced material came from PBMCs. This TCR was sampled from a man in his thirties or forties in good health and CMV-seropositive.

The DNA of the CDR3 is TGTGCCAGCAGCTTCGGGACAGGGTTGAACACTGAAGCTTTCTTT. Protein: CASSFGTGLNTEAFF. This chain joins TRBV7-2 and TRBJ1-1; 9 positions agree with TRBD1. Looked up from germline, CDR1 is SGHTA and CDR2 is FQGNSA. The V gene end was trimmed by 3 bases and the J gene end by 0 bases; junction bases not matched to a gene: 2. The length of the CDR3 is 15 residues.